Sequencing of this T cell receptor beta chain was carried out in a study of blood T cell repertoires in COVID-19. Study-level background: The United States, Italy and Spain supplied acute and convalescent COVID-19 samples. The analysed material was cDNA or gDNA that came from T cells, B-cell-depleted T cells, or PBMCs.

Per germline, CDR1 MNHEY and CDR2 SVGEGT. This CDR3 has 13 amino acids. The V end lost 1 base, the J end lost 5 bases, and 5 bases lay between the germline ends. This clone was observed a few times. Original processing notes: Nucleated cell number was recorded as an estimate derived from reference gene primer amplification. The protocol was immunoSEQ multiplex PCR, while the TCRdb copy is restricted to in-frame clones and leaves out a portion. V and J calls and clone size are as listed in that table; D and trimming were resolved from the DNA. The sample shows some 180,000 clones, approximately 90% of them seen only once. Patients at the Seattle site were enrolled during active infection and followed longitudinally.

The sequenced material came from peripheral blood. The V call is TRBV6-2 or TRBV6-3, the J call TRBJ2-2, with D perhaps matching TRBD2 (5 bases). This clonotype originated in a man younger than 30 with COVID-19, enrolled during active disease. Here the CDR3 reads CASSYWETGELFF. CDR3 nucleotide sequence: TGTGCCAGCAGTTACTGGGAGACCGGGGAGCTGTTTTTT.